This TCR beta chain appears in the sequencing data of a study of shared clonotypes between healthy human individuals. Overall study findings and caveats: Generation probability values for non-shared clonotypes were lower than those for clonotypes shared by all four donors. Naive subsets generally had larger estimated richness than memory subsets.

Into CD45RA+ naive and CD45RA-negative memory subsets, the CD4+ cells were split. The method was immunoSEQ multiplex PCR; TCRdb's version includes in-frame clones alone and lacks a portion of them. The profile shows about 1.1 million clones, roughly 77% of them singletons. Deletions cut 2 bases from V and 1 base from J, with 21 bases between. The CDR3 is 18 residues long. Per germline, CDR1 KGHSH and CDR2 LQKENI. About this clone: Its antigen is currently unknown.

Sequencing used memory CD4+ T cells from PBMCs. Sample subset: CD45RA-negative fraction. The V and J genes are TRBV18 and TRBJ2-7, with TRBD2 as a possible D gene (6 bases). The TCR comes from a man aged 18-30 years in good health. Some clones in this sample may be carry-over from other donors' samples. CDR3 amino acids: CASSPTITGRGNSYEQYF. Written as DNA, the CDR3 is TGTGCCAGCTCACCAACAATTACCGGACGGGGGAATTCCTACGAGCAGTACTTC.